The rows below give T cell receptor beta chains drawn from one sample of a study of T cell repertoires in cytomegalovirus infection. TCRdb processed the reads anew with MiXCR; each CDR3 protein has one entry. The repertoire holds 450,000 to 650,000 distinct CDR3 sequences, with more than 25% as singletons. The specimen sequenced was PBMCs. The receptors shown here come from a human donor in good health (CMV status not recorded). Some clones in this sample may be carry-over from other donors' samples. CDR3s leave out the opening cysteine and the closing phenylalanine or tryptophan.

J: TRBJ1-1
length: 10
V: TRBV7-2
CDR3: ASSLSVDKAF

J: TRBJ1-1
length: 10
V: TRBV6-2/TRBV6-3
CDR3: ASSQSYTEAF

J: TRBJ1-6
length: 12
V: TRBV7-2
CDR3: ASSLVIGDSPLH

J: TRBJ2-1
length: 11
V: TRBV5-1
CDR3: ASSSRSSNEQF

J: TRBJ1-1
length: 14
V: TRBV29-1
CDR3: SVVLLGGRMNTEAF

J: TRBJ2-5
length: 10
V: TRBV20-1
CDR3: SATGGEKTQY

J: TRBJ2-1
length: 13
V: TRBV19
CDR3: ASSTPTSGGNEQF

J: TRBJ2-3
length: 15
V: TRBV20-1
CDR3: SASADFSGGGTDTQY

J: TRBJ1-2
length: 14
V: TRBV12-3/TRBV12-4
CDR3: ASSPRTDVSNYGYT

J: TRBJ1-3
length: 15
V: TRBV7-6
CDR3: ASSLGQGGWSGNTIY